This T cell receptor (beta chain) is drawn from a study of cytomegalovirus exposure and HLA in healthy donors. Study information: Among the approximately 400 donors who were genotyped, roughly 76% fell in the genetic ancestry cluster that is associated with self-reported Caucasian donors. Study-level findings and limits: According to an earlier analysis, most TCR beta V segments yielded productive rearrangements about 90% or about 30% of the time. V- and J-gene trimming of TCR beta was linked (in a later analysis) to a missense DCLRE1C variant. The number of N-insertions in an Asian-associated ancestry cluster was reportedly below the approximately 700-donor mean in a later analysis.

PCR involved 60 Vbeta and 13 Jbeta primers. The data were produced by immunoSEQ multiplex PCR, yet TCRdb's version contains in-frame clones alone and is incomplete. The sample includes 70,000 to 85,000 clones, 62% of them seen just once. V was pared by 4 bases and J by 2 bases, with 20 bases of the junction left unmatched. This CDR3 has 20 amino acids. Germline V CDR1 and CDR2: LGHNA, YNFKEQ. Worth noting for this clone: What it binds is not known.

This TCR was recovered from a male donor in good health and CMV-seropositive. What was sequenced was PBMCs. The chain carries TRBV4-2 and TRBJ2-3; 8 bases are a match to TRBD1. This CDR3 reads CASSPTTGVGRDSNTDTQYF. DNA for the CDR3: TGTGCCAGCAGCCCCACGACAGGGGTAGGACGGGATTCTAACACAGATACGCAGTATTTT.